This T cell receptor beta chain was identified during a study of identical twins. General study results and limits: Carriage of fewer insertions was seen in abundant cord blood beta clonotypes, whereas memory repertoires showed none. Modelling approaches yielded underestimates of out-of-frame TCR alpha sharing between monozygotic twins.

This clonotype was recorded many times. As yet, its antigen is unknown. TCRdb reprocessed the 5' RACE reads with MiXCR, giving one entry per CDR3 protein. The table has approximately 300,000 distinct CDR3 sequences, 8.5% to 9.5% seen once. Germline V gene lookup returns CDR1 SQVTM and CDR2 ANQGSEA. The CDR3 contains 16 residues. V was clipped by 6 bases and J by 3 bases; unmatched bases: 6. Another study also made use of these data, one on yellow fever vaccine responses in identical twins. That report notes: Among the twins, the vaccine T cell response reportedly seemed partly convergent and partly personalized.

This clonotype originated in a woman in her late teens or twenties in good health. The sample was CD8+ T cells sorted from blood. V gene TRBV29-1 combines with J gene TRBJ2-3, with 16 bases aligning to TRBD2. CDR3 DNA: TGCAGCGTCGGGGGACTAGCGGGAGGGGGGACAGATACGCAGTATTTT. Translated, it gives CSVGGLAGGGTDTQYF.